This paragraph covers one T cell receptor beta chain sequence. Its antigen is still unknown. No clone much larger than this one lies a single base away; base qualities are absent. The sample comes from a study of blood T cell repertoires in COVID-19 (dated by TCRdb to about 2020). Concerning the study at large: Collaborator samples came from the United States, Italy and Spain and covered acute and convalescent phases of COVID-19. A de-identified subject ID, COVID-19 status, age in years and sex were almost always included in the sample metadata. The material from the prospective study consisted of cDNA or gDNA derived from T cells, B-cell-depleted T cells, or PBMCs. The repertoires were released in a freely available public database meant as a resource for research on the immune response to SARS-CoV-2. Where available, HLA class I and class II types were obtained from metadata supplied by the sample provider rather than from assay-based typing. The samples were drawn from the first 160 participants of the ongoing ImmuneRACE study and from some 1,300 subjects provided by 6 global collaborators. Subjects who had been exposed to COVID-19, were actively infected with it, or had recovered from it provided the deeply sampled blood TCRbeta repertoires that made up the dataset.

In the prospective study, participants were roughly 18 to 89 years old, resided in about two dozen geographic areas of the United States, and were enrolled through a virtual design. In the prospective study, cohorts were assigned on the basis of participant-reported clinical history obtained from a screening survey and a study questionnaire. Exposed participants were defined as having been in contact with someone with a PCR-confirmed or clinician-diagnosed COVID-19 case within 2 weeks of study entry. Each participant in the prospective study had whole blood, serum and a nasopharyngeal or oropharyngeal swab collected by mobile phlebotomists. Additional blood draws and questionnaires over an approximately two-month period could optionally be provided by prospective study participants. Blood samples from the prospective study were shipped frozen or at room temperature prior to DNA extraction. The CDR3 covers 14 residues, taking in both the cysteine and the phenylalanine. Only the CDR3 DNA stays, 42 bases, in frame from base 1. V sheds 7 bases and J sheds 2 bases, leaving 14 bases between their ends. The germline V gene (reference sequence) gives CDR1 as LNHDA and CDR2 as SQIVND.

Study-wide findings and limitations: Clinical and demographic metadata were provided uncurated, with the amount varying by source and participant.

TCRbeta CDR3 regions were amplified from genomic DNA by means of the immunoSEQ Assay, a bias-controlled multiplex PCR. In the original analysis: The number of nucleated cells in each sample was estimated from the amplification of reference gene primers within the assay. Sequence reads were collapsed and filtered to measure the absolute abundance of every unique TCRbeta CDR3 rearrangement. Productive Simpson clonality was computed per sample as the square root of Simpson's diversity index over productive rearrangements. This immuneACCESS table, as held by TCRdb, lists in-frame sequences with V and J called but not all clones. Of the missing ones, under half trace to an unresolved V gene in checked studies; the others have no known cause. The V and J calls and clone size were taken over from that table, and D and trimming were inferred from the DNA. The sample contains 150,000 to 200,000 clones, around 80% of them found a single time. Roughly 5% of the sample belongs to the ten largest clones.

The chain is assembled from TRBV19 and TRBJ1-1; perhaps TRBD1 is the D gene, with 6 bases matching. This TCR was sampled from a man between 65 and 85 years old who had been exposed to COVID-19. The sequenced material came from PBMCs or T cells enriched from blood (not recorded which). The DNA sequence is TGTGCCAGTAATATGGGGACAAAAAACACTGAAGCTTTCTTT. This yields the protein CASNMGTKNTEAFF.